This TCR beta chain came from a study of vaccination and CD4 T cells after COVID-19. Study background: Convalescents were six males and four females, two of them Hispanic. Culture controls were given either a CEFX pool, an HIV-1 Nef pool, or no peptide. Findings and caveats of the study: Convalescent patients studied were relatively few, and early post-infection timepoints were absent.

Note on this clonotype: The target antigen is unknown.

Germline CDR1 and CDR2: SNHLY and FYNNEI. V lost 8 bases, J lost 4 bases, and 5 bases stayed unmatched. The CDR3 is 13 amino acids. Treatment: approximately nine-day PBMC culture with coronavirus spike peptide pools or control peptides (ViraFEST assay). CD4+ T cells that had been cultured provided DNA sequenced with the Oncomine TCR Beta short-read assay. Using the QIAamp micro DNA kit, genomic DNA was extracted from the CD4+ T cells that had been cultured. From the PCR reads, TCRdb called clonotypes with MiXCR, one entry per CDR3 protein. The sample contains under 25,000 distinct CDR3 sequences, about 53% of which appear only once.

The chain recombines TRBV2 with TRBJ1-2, with 9 bases identical to TRBD1. This receptor was identified in a human donor who had recovered from COVID-19. Sequenced input: CD4+ T cells from blood, cultured in vitro. CDR3 in DNA: TGTGCCAGCGGGGGGACAGGGCGCTATGGCTACACCTTC. Amino acid sequence: CASGGTGRYGYTF.